The sequence of this TCR beta chain was determined in a study of graft-versus-host responses after intestinal transplantation. About the research overall: Every recipient had anti-thymocyte globulin induction and approximately three years of tacrolimus plus steroids. Study-wide points: Within allografts, high graft-versus-host to host-versus-graft clonal ratios were seen among patients with graft-donor T cell macrochimerism.

The CDR3 sequence is 16 residues long. In germline, CDR1 is SGHNT, CDR2 YYREEE (reference sequence). The V and J ends lost 4 bases and 5 bases, in that order; junction bases with no gene match: 9. Turning to this clone: Antigen unknown.

Clones were read by immunoSEQ multiplex PCR, and TCRdb kept only the in-frame ones, dropping some. The sample records about 96,000 clones, roughly 92% being singletons. The TCR was taken from a human donor who received an intestinal transplant. The source was unstimulated CD4+ T cells sorted from spleen or lymph node cells, collected before intestinal transplant. The chain carries TRBV5-4 and TRBJ2-5, with 12 bases identical to TRBD2. CDR3 region: CASSPRLAGAGETQYF. CDR3 coding DNA: TGTGCCAGCAGCCCCCGACTAGCGGGAGCTGGGGAGACCCAGTACTTC.